The clone carrying this T cell receptor (beta chain) was found a few times. Germline CDR1 GTSNPN, CDR2 SVGIG (reference sequence). The length of the CDR3 is 15 residues. V shed 3 bases and J 4 bases; nucleotides not matched to a gene: 7. Primers included in the PCR were 60 Vbeta and 13 Jbeta primers. The assay was immunoSEQ multiplex PCR, and TCRdb's table has in-frame clones only and misses some. There are around 110,000 clones in the sample; around 80% occur only once, and almost 3% lies in the top ten. This sample stems from a study of cytomegalovirus exposure and HLA in healthy donors. This TCR derives from a woman under 30 in good health and CMV-seropositive. The material sequenced was PBMCs. V and J are TRBV30 and TRBJ1-2, with 11 positions matching TRBD1. In nucleotides, the CDR3 is TGTGCCTGGAGAGCTTGGACAGGGGGCGCCTATGGCTACACCTTC. Translating it yields CAWRAWTGGAYGYTF. Full variable domain (missing parts from reference TRBV30 and TRBJ1-2): SQTIHQWPATLVQPVGSPLSLECTVEGTSNPNLYWYRQAAGRGLQLLFYSVGIGQISSEVPQNLSASRPQDRQFILSSKKLLLSDSGFYLCAWRAWTGGAYGYTFGSGTRLTVV.